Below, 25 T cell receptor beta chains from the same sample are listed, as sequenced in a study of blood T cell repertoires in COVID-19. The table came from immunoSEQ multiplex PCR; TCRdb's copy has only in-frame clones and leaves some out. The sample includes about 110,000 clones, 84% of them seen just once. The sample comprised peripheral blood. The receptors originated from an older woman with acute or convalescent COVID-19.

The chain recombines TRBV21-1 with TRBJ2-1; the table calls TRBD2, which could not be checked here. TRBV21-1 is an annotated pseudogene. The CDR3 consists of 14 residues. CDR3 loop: CASSKPPTSGEQFF. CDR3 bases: TGTGCCAGCAGCAAACCCCCGACTAGCGGTGAGCAGTTCTTC.

The DNA for the CDR3 is TGTGCCAGCAGCTTAAGGGACAGGGGGATGTGGAATGAGCAGTTCTTC. Translated, it gives CASSLRDRGMWNEQFF. The chain has TRBV7-8 and TRBJ2-1; 11 nucleotides line up with TRBD1. Trimming at V came to 2 bases and at J to 7 bases, leaving 7 bases not matched to a gene. Germline-derived CDR1 and CDR2 are SGHVS and FQNEAQ. This CDR3 region has 16 residues.

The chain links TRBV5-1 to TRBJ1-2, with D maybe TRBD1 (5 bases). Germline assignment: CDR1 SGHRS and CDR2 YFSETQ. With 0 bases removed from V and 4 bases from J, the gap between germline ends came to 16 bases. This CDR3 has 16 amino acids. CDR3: CASSLGGTADVYGYTF. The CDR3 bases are TGCGCCAGCAGCTTGGGGGGGACTGCTGACGTCTATGGCTACACCTTC.

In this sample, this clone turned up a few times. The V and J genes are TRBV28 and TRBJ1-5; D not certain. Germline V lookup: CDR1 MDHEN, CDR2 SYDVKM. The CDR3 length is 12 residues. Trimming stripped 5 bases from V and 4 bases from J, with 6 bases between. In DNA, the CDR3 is TGTGCCAGCAGTACGGGAAATCAGCCCCAGCATTTT. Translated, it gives CASSTGNQPQHF.

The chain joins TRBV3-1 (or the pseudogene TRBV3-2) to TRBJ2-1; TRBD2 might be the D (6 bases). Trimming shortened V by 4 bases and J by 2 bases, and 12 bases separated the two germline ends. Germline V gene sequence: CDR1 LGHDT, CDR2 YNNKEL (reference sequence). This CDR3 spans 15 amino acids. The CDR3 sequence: CASSLDYLAYNEQFF. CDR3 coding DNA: TGTGCCAGCAGCCTGGACTACCTAGCCTACAATGAGCAGTTCTTC.

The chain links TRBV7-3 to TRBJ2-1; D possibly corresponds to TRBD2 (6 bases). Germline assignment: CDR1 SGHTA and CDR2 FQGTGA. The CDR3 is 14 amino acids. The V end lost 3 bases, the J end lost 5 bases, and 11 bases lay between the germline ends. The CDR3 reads CASSFGRGNNEQFF. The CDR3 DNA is TGTGCCAGCAGCTTCGGGCGGGGAAACAATGAGCAGTTCTTC.

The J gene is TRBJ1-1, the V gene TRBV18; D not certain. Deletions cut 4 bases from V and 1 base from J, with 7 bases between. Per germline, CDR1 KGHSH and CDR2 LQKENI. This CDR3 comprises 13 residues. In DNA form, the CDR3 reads TGTGCCAGCTCACTCGGTGGGAACACTGAAGCTTTCTTT. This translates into CASSLGGNTEAFF.

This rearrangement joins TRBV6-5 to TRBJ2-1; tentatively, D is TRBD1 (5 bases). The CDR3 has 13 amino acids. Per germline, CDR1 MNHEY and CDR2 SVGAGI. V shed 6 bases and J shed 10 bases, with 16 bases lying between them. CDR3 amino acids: CASRRQSLEEQFF. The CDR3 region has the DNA TGTGCCAGCAGGCGACAGAGTCTTGAAGAGCAGTTCTTC.

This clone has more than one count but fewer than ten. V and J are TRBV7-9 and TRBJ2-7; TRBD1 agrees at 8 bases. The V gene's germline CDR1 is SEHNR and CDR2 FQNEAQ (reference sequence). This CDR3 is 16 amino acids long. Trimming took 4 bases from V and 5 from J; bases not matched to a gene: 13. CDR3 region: CASSYGQGSFLDEQYF. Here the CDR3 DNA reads TGTGCCAGCAGCTATGGACAGGGCAGCTTTTTGGACGAGCAGTACTTC. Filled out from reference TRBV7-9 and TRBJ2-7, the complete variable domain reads DTGVSQNPRHKITKRGQNVTFRCDPISEHNRLYWYRQTLGQGPEFLTYFQNEAQLEKSRLLSDRFSAERPKGSFSTLEIQRTEQGDSAMYLCASSYGQGSFLDEQYFGPGTRLTVT.

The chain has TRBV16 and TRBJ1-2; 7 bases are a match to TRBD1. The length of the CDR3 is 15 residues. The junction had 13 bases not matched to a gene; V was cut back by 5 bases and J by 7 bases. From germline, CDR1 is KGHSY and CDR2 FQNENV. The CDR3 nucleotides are TGTGCCAGCAGCTCAACAGGGGCCGCCGGGGGTGGCTACACCTTC. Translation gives CASSSTGAAGGGYTF.

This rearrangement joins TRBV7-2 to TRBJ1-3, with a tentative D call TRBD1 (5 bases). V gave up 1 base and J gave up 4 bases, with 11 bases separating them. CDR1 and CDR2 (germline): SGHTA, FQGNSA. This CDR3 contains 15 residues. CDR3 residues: CASSLGARGGNTIYF. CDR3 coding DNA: TGTGCCAGCAGCTTAGGTGCTAGGGGAGGAAACACCATATATTTT.

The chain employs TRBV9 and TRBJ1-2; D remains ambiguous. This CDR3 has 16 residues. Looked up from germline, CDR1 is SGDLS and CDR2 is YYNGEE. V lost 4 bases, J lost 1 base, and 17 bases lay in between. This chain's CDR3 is CASSPTGGLINYGYTF. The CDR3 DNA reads TGTGCCAGCAGCCCCACCGGCGGACTGATTAACTATGGCTACACCTTC. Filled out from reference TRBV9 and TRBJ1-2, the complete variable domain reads DSGVTQTPKHLITATGQRVTLRCSPRSGDLSVYWYQQSLDQGLQFLIQYYNGEERAKGNILERFSAQQFPDLHSELNLSSLELGDSALYFCASSPTGGLINYGYTFGSGTRLTVV.

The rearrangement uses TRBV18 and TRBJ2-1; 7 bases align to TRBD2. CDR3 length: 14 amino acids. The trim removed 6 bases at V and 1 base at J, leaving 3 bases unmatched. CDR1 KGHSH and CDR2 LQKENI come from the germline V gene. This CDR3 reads CASSNSGSYNEQFF. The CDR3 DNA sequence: TGTGCCAGCTCGAATAGCGGGTCCTACAATGAGCAGTTCTTC.

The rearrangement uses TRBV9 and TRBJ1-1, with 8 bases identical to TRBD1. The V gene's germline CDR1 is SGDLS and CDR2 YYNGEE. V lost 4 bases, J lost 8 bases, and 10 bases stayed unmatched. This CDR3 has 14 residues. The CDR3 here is CASSPQGASREAFF. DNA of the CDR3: TGTGCCAGCAGCCCCCAGGGGGCTAGTCGGGAAGCTTTCTTT.

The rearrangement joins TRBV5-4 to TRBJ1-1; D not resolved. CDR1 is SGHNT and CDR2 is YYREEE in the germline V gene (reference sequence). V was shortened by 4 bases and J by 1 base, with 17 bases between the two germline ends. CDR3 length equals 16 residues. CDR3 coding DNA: TGTGCCAGCAGCCTCCCGGTAGCCCACCCGAACACTGAAGCTTTCTTT. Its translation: CASSLPVAHPNTEAFF.

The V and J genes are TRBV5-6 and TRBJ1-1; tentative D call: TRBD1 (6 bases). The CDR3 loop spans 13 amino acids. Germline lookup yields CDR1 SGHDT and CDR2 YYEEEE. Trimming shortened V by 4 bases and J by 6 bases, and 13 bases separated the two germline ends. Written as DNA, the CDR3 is TGTGCCAGCAGCCGTCAGGGGCTGGCTGAAGCTTTCTTT. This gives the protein CASSRQGLAEAFF.

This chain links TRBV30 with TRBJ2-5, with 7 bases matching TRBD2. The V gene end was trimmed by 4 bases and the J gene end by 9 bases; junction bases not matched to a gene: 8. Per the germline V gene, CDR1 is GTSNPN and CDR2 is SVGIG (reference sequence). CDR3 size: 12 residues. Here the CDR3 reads CAWTRTSEAQYF. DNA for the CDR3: TGTGCCTGGACCCGGACTAGTGAAGCCCAGTACTTC.

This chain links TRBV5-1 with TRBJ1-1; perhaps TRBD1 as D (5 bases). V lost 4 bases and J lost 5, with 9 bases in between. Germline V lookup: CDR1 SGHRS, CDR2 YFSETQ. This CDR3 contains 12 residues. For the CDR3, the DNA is TGCGCCAGCAGCGAGCAGGGAACTGAAGCTTTCTTT. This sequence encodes CASSEQGTEAFF.

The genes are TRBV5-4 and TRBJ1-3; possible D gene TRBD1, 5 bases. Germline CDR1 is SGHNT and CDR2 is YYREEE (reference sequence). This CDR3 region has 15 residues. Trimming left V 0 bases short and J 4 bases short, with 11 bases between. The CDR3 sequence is CASSLGAGLGNTIYF. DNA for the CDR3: TGTGCCAGCAGCTTGGGGGCAGGGCTCGGAAACACCATATATTTT.

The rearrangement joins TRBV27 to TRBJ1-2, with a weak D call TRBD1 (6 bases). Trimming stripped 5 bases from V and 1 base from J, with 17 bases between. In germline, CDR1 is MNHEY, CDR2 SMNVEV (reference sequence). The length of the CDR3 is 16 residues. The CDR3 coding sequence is TGTGCCAGCAGTAGCAGAGACAGGATATATAACTATGGCTACACCTTC. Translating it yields CASSSRDRIYNYGYTF.

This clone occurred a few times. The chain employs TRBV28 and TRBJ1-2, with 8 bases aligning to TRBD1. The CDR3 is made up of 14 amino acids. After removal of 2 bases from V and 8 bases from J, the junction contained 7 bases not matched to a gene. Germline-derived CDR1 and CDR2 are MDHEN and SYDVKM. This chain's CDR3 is CASSLRQGALGYTF. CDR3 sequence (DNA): TGTGCCAGCAGTTTACGGCAGGGGGCGTTAGGCTACACCTTC.

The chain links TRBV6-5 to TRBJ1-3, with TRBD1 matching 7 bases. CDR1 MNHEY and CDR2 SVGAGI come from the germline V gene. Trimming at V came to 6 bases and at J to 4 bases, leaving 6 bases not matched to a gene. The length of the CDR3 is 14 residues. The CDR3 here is CASRTGNSGNTIYF. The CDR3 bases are TGTGCCAGCAGGACAGGGAACTCAGGAAACACCATATATTTT.

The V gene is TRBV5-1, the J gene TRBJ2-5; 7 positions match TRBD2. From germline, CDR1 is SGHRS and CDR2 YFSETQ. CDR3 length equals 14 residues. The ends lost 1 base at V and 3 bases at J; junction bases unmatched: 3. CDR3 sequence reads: CASSLRLAEETQYF. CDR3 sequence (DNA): TGCGCCAGCAGCTTGCGGCTAGCGGAAGAGACCCAGTACTTC.

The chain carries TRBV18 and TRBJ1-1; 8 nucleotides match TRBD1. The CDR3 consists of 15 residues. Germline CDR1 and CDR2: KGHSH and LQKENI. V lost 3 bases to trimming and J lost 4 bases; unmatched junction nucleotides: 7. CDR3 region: CASSPDRVEITEAFF. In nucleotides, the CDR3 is TGTGCCAGCTCACCGGACAGGGTTGAGATCACTGAAGCTTTCTTT.

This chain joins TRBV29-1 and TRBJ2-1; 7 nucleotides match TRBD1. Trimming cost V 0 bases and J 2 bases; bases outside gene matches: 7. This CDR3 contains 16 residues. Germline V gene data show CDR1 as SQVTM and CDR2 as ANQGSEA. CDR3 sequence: CSVEDLGQGAYNEQFF. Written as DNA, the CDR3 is TGCAGCGTTGAAGATCTTGGGCAGGGGGCCTACAATGAGCAGTTCTTC.